Each of the 8 T cell receptor beta chains below was sequenced from the same sample in a study of blood T cell repertoires in COVID-19 (dated by TCRdb to 2018 to 2021). Receptors were amplified or captured by the immunoSEQ multiplex PCR assay. TCRdb retrieved this table from immuneACCESS and kept in-frame rearrangements only. Not all clones are present; in checked studies, unresolved V genes account for under half, and no reason is known for the remainder. This sample holds 250,000 to 300,000 clones; 80% to 90% were observed only once. The top ten hold roughly 14% of the sample. The sequencing sample was made of peripheral blood. Receptor source: a woman in her seventies with COVID-19, enrolled during active disease.

This rearrangement joins TRBV3-1 (or the pseudogene TRBV3-2) to TRBJ2-7; 7 bases are shared with TRBD2. Germline V gene data show CDR1 as LGHDT and CDR2 as YNNKEL (reference sequence). The CDR3 has 15 residues. J lost 3 bases, V lost 2 bases, and 7 bases had no gene match. CDR3 DNA: TGTGCCAGCAGCCAATTCTCCGGGGGGAACTACGAGCAGTACTTC. This gives the protein CASSQFSGGNYEQYF.

The chain is built from TRBV4-3 and TRBJ2-7; TRBD2 might be the D (5 bases). Between the trimmed V and J ends, which lost 0 bases and 11 bases, there was a span of 14 bases. Germline loops: CDR1 LGHNA, CDR2 YSLEER. The CDR3 spans 13 residues. The CDR3 spells CASSQDRLAIEYF. DNA for the CDR3: TGCGCCAGCAGCCAAGATCGGCTAGCTATAGAGTACTTC.

This clone was seen once. V is TRBV28 and J is TRBJ1-2, with TRBD1 identical over 9 bases. V was clipped by 7 bases and J by 4 bases; unmatched bases: 13. The length of the CDR3 is 16 residues. Germline assignment: CDR1 MDHEN and CDR2 SYDVKM. CDR3 sequence: CASNSMGQGLLYGYTF. In nucleotides, the CDR3 is TGTGCCAGCAACTCTATGGGACAGGGCCTACTCTATGGCTACACCTTC.

The J gene is TRBJ2-1, the V gene TRBV7-3, with TRBD1 matching over 9 bases. With V trimmed by 4 bases and J by 8 bases, 9 bases remained unmatched. The CDR3 extends over 15 amino acids. The V gene's germline CDR1 is SGHTA and CDR2 FQGTGA. The CDR3 coding sequence is TGTGCCAGCAGCTCGGGACTGGACAGGGGAGATGAGCAGTTCTTC. Amino acids: CASSSGLDRGDEQFF.

The chain carries TRBV9 and TRBJ2-2; 7 bases are shared with TRBD1. The CDR3 runs to 13 residues. Per germline, CDR1 SGDLS and CDR2 YYNGEE. The ends lost 4 bases at V and 6 bases at J; junction bases unmatched: 3. CDR3 sequence: CASSYRGAGELFF. In DNA, the CDR3 is TGTGCCAGCAGCTACAGGGGTGCCGGGGAGCTGTTTTTT.

This clone occurred a few times. V gene TRBV5-1 combines with J gene TRBJ1-6; 8 bases match TRBD1. J was trimmed by 7 bases and V by 6 bases; bases with no gene match: 6. The germline V gene encodes CDR1 SGHRS and CDR2 YFSETQ. The CDR3 sequence is 14 residues long. The CDR3 DNA reads TGCGCCAGCAAGAGGGACAGGCTGAATTCACCCCTCCACTTT. Encoded protein: CASKRDRLNSPLHF.

This chain uses TRBV29-1 with TRBJ2-4; 8 bases line up with TRBD2. The CDR3 contains 17 residues. CDR1 is SQVTM and CDR2 is ANQGSEA in the germline V gene. V was pared by 2 bases and J by 0 bases, with 9 bases of the junction left unmatched. CDR3 bases: TGCAGCGTTGAACCGGGTCTAGCGGGCATAGCCAAAAACATTCAGTACTTC. This encodes CSVEPGLAGIAKNIQYF.

The chain has TRBV9 and TRBJ2-5; 10 bases match TRBD2. J was trimmed by 2 bases and V by 0 bases; bases with no gene match: 7. In germline, CDR1 is SGDLS, CDR2 YYNGEE. The length of the CDR3 is 17 residues. CDR3 sequence reads: CASSVAGSGGTQETQYF. The CDR3 DNA sequence: TGTGCCAGCAGCGTAGCAGGTAGCGGGGGGACGCAAGAGACCCAGTACTTC.